These T cell receptor beta chains were read from a single sample in a study of cytomegalovirus exposure and HLA in healthy donors. Produced via immunoSEQ multiplex PCR; TCRdb's table is partial and in-frame only. The sample contains 250,000 to 350,000 clones, about 80% of which appear only once. The material sequenced was PBMCs. These receptor sequences come from a girl aged 2 to 9 in good health and CMV-seronegative. The CDR3 runs from the conserved cysteine through the conserved F or W. A D gene is named only where the DNA matches it firmly. The size field is filled for only some rows; it gives once, few, many or a size class.

>TRBV7-3|.|TRBJ2-1|TRBD2
TGTGCCAGCAGCTCCGGGACTAGCGGGAGGGCCGGGGGTGAGCAGTTCTTC
CASSSGTSGRAGGEQFF
>TRBV28|.|TRBJ1-5|.
TGTGCCAGCAGTTATGGGGGACTATATAGCAATCAGCCCCAGCATTTT
CASSYGGLYSNQPQHF
>TRBV30|.|TRBJ1-5|.
TGTGCCTGGAGTGTATGCAGGGATGATCAGCCCCAGCATTTT
CAWSVCRDDQPQHF
>TRBV28|.|TRBJ2-1|.
TGTGCCAGCAGCCCCCCGGCAGGCTACAATGAGCAGTTCTTC
CASSPPAGYNEQFF
>TRBV7-6|once|TRBJ2-2|.
TGTGCCAGCAGCTTAACTCGGTACGCGAACACCGGGGAGCTGTTTTTT
CASSLTRYANTGELFF
>TRBV7-2|.|TRBJ2-7|.
TGTGCCAGCAGCTTAAGGTTGGGCAGCTCCTACGAGCAGTACTTC
CASSLRLGSSYEQYF
>TRBV5-6|.|TRBJ2-6|.
TGTGCCAGCAGCTTGTTACGGGGTGGGGCCAACGTCCTGACTTTC
CASSLLRGGANVLTF
>TRBV4-1|.|TRBJ2-5|.
TGCGCCAGCAGCCAAGCGACACAAGAGACCCAGTACTTC
CASSQATQETQYF
>TRBV19|.|TRBJ1-4|.
TGTGCCAGTAGTTTCTTTCAGGGTGGTGAAAAACTGTTTTTT
CASSFFQGGEKLFF
>TRBV19|.|TRBJ1-2|.
TGTGCCAGTAGTATAGTTCAGGGGACGGATGACTATGGCTACACCTTC
CASSIVQGTDDYGYTF
>TRBV19|.|TRBJ1-1|.
TGTGCCAGTAGTATTCCCGGTCGGAGGGAACAAACTGAAGCTTTCTTT
CASSIPGRREQTEAFF